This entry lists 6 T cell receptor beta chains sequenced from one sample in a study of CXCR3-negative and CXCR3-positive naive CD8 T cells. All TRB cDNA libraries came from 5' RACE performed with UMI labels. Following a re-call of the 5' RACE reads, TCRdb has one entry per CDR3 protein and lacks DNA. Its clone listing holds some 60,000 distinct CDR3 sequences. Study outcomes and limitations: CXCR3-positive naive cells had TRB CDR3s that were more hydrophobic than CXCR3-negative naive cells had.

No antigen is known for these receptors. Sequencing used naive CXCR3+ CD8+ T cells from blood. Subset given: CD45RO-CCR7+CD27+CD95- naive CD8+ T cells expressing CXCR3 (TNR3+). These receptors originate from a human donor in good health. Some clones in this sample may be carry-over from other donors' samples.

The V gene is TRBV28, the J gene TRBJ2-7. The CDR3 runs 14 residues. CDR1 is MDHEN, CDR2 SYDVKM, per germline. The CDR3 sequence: CASRSAGRSYEQYF.

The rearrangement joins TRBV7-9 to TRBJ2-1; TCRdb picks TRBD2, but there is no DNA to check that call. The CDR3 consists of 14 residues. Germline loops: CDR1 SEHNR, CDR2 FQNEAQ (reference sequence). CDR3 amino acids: CASSFGGGPGEQFF.

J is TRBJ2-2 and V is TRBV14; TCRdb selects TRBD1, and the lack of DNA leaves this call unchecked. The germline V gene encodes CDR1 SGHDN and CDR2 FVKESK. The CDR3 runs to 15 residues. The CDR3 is CASSQEKPGAGELFF.

CDR3 region: CASSLPGSGTEAFF. The chain recombines TRBV2 with TRBJ1-1; without DNA, the TCRdb call of TRBD1 cannot be checked. The CDR3 length is 14 residues. The germline V gene encodes CDR1 SNHLY and CDR2 FYNNEI.

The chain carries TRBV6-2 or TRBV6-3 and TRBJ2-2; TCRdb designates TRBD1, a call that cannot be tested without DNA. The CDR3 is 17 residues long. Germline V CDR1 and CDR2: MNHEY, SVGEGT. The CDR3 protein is CASTLDSGTGETGELFF.

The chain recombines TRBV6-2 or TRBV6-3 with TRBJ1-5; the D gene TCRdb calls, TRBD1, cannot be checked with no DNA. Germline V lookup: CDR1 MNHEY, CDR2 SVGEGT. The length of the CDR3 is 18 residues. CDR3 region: CASSYFIFSGQVNQPQHF.